This T cell receptor beta chain was observed in a study of control samples from healthy donors and cancer patients. The CDR3 length is 14 residues. The junction had 3 bases not matched to a gene; V was cut back by 5 bases and J by 5 bases. Germline V gene lookup returns CDR1 MRHNA and CDR2 SNTAGT. Measured with immunoSEQ multiplex PCR; TCRdb has only the in-frame clones, and not every one. The sample includes 120,000 or so clones, around 87% of them seen just once. The chain employs TRBV6-4 and TRBJ2-1; 10 nucleotides match TRBD1. This sequence was found in a man aged 60-69 years in good health. The sample was blood. The CDR3 coding sequence is TGTGCCAGCAGTAGGGACAGGGGTAACAATGAGCAGTTCTTC. Residues: CASSRDRGNNEQFF.